One and the same sample provided the 14 T cell receptor beta chains below, sequenced in a study of post-analysis software for immune sequencing data (dated by TCRdb to the mid-2010s). These TCRs are of unknown antigen specificity. Library creation used PCR. The sequencer was an Illumina HiSeq 2500. To reduce PCR and sequencing biases, unique molecular identifiers were incorporated into the TCR beta cDNA libraries. TCRdb reran the public reads through fastp at Q25 and MiXCR, keeping productive beta chains. CDR3 protein duplicates are merged, each entry listing the most common genes and DNA. Within this sample are approximately 360,000 distinct CDR3 sequences, with less than 40% of them counted one time only. The ten largest clones add up to around an eighth of the sample. Results the study describes overall, beyond this receptor: Patients showed significantly higher frequencies than controls for a handful of TRBV segments, among them TRBV5-6, TRBV5-1 and TRBV20-1.

The specimen sequenced was blood. The origin of the receptors is a girl aged 10 to 17 with multiple sclerosis.

The rearrangement uses TRBV5-1 and TRBJ2-7; D remains unclear. The germline V gene encodes CDR1 SGHRS and CDR2 YFSETQ. This CDR3 has 13 residues. V was trimmed by 0 bases and J by 3 bases, leaving 7 bases between them. The CDR3: CASSLDGCYEQYF. As DNA, the CDR3 is TGCGCCAGCAGCTTGGATGGGTGCTACGAGCAGTACTTC.

In this sample, this clonotype turned up a few times. The chain combines TRBV7-2 with TRBJ2-7; D tentatively fits TRBD1 or TRBD2 (5 bases each). The J call may be mistaken, given a closer DNA end match to TRBJ2-5. This CDR3 contains 13 residues. The germline gives CDR1 SGHTA, CDR2 FQGNSA. The CDR3 coding sequence is TGTGCCAGCAGCTTGCAGGGAGAGAAGACCCAGTACTTC. As protein: CASSLQGEKTQYF.

J is TRBJ1-2 and V is TRBV5-8; 10 bases match TRBD1. The trim removed 3 bases at V and 3 bases at J, leaving 8 bases unmatched. Per germline, CDR1 SGHTS and CDR2 YDEGEE. CDR3 length: 16 residues. The CDR3 protein is CASSSRGQGTYYGYTF. The DNA for the CDR3 is TGTGCCAGCAGCTCGAGGGGACAGGGGACCTACTATGGCTACACCTTC. Using reference TRBV5-8 and TRBJ1-2 for the parts outside the CDR3, the full variable domain is EAGVTQSPTHLIKTRGQQATLRCSPISGHTSVYWYQQALGLGLQFLLWYDEGEERNRGNFPPRFSGRQFPNYSSELNVNALELEDSALYLCASSSRGQGTYYGYTFGSGTRLTVV.

This clonotype came up a few times. The chain recombines TRBV12-3 or TRBV12-4 with TRBJ2-5; D unresolved. The CDR3 spans 13 residues. V lost 3 bases and J 4 bases, leaving 9 bases between the germline ends. The CDR3 loop reads CASSFAERETQYF. The CDR3 region has the DNA TGTGCCAGCAGTTTTGCCGAAAGAGAGACCCAGTACTTC.

The chain links TRBV6-5 to TRBJ2-1; D gene uncertain. The germline V and J ends were trimmed by 2 bases and 6 bases, with 17 bases remaining between them. The CDR3 consists of 16 residues. Germline CDR1 is MNHEY and CDR2 is SVGAGI. DNA for the CDR3: TGTGCCAGCAGTTACAGAGGCAGGCGAACTATCAATGAGCAGTTCTTC. Encoded protein: CASSYRGRRTINEQFF.

This clonotype was seen only a few times. The gene calls are TRBV7-9 and TRBJ2-3; 9 bases map to TRBD2. After removal of 3 bases from V and 1 base from J, the junction contained 8 bases not matched to a gene. Germline loops: CDR1 SEHNR, CDR2 FQNEAQ (reference sequence). The CDR3 has 17 residues. The CDR3 sequence is CASSLGASGDRTDTQYF. The CDR3 nucleotides read TGTGCCAGCAGCTTGGGGGCTAGCGGGGACCGCACAGATACGCAGTATTTT.

This clonotype appeared a few times. The chain carries TRBV12-5 and TRBJ2-5, with TRBD2 matching 15 bases. The CDR3 totals 17 residues. Germline-derived CDR1 and CDR2 are LGHNT and FRNRAP. With 7 bases clipped from V and 4 bases from J, the junction kept 10 bases outside the gene matches. The CDR3 region has the DNA TGTGCTAGTGAAAAAGGACTAGCGGGGGGGCCTGTAGAGACCCAGTACTTC. The encoded protein is CASEKGLAGGPVETQYF.

This clonotype was counted a few times. The rearrangement links TRBV7-9 to TRBJ1-2; no clear D gene. The CDR3 totals 12 residues. Trimming shortened V by 5 bases and J by 8 bases, and 12 bases separated the two germline ends. Germline loops: CDR1 SEHNR, CDR2 FQNEAQ (reference sequence). The CDR3: CASSPQDFGYTF. For the CDR3, the DNA is TGTGCCAGCAGCCCCCAAGATTTCGGCTACACCTTC.

The gene calls are TRBV3-1 and TRBJ2-5, with 9 bases identical to TRBD2. CDR3 length equals 16 residues. Germline assignment: CDR1 LGHDT and CDR2 YNNKEL (reference sequence). After removal of 0 bases from V and 5 bases from J, the junction contained 7 bases not matched to a gene. The CDR3 DNA reads as TGTGCCAGCAGCCAAGAATGGACTAGCGAGGAGGAGACCCAGTACTTC. This codes for CASSQEWTSEEETQYF.

The chain joins TRBV4-2 to TRBJ1-2; D is uncertain. V was pared by 0 bases and J by 4 bases, with 9 bases between. Germline CDR1 reads LGHNA; CDR2 reads YNFKEQ. The CDR3 has 14 amino acids. CDR3: CASSQDNQAYGYTF. The CDR3 coding sequence is TGTGCCAGCAGCCAAGATAACCAGGCCTATGGCTACACCTTC.

This clonotype showed up just a few times. The rearrangement uses TRBV9 and TRBJ2-1; D remains unclear. Germline-derived CDR1 and CDR2 are SGDLS and YYNGEE. This CDR3 spans 12 amino acids. V gave up 0 bases and J gave up 2 bases, with 0 bases separating them. CDR3 residues: CASSVAYNEQFF. The CDR3 DNA reads TGTGCCAGCAGCGTAGCCTACAATGAGCAGTTCTTC. Full variable domain (remainder filled in from reference TRBV9 and TRBJ2-1): DSGVTQTPKHLITATGQRVTLRCSPRSGDLSVYWYQQSLDQGLQFLIQYYNGEERAKGNILERFSAQQFPDLHSELNLSSLELGDSALYFCASSVAYNEQFFGPGTRLTVL.

V is TRBV28 and J is TRBJ2-1; D not certain. CDR3 size: 13 residues. CDR1 is MDHEN and CDR2 is SYDVKM in the germline V gene. The V gene lost 1 base and the J gene lost 3 bases, with 4 bases spanning the gap. CDR3 sequence: CASSLLDYNEQFF. In DNA, the CDR3 is TGTGCCAGCAGTTTATTGGACTACAATGAGCAGTTCTTC.

This clonotype was counted between two and nine times. The chain uses TRBV15 and TRBJ2-6, with TRBD1 as a possible D gene (6 bases). Trimming left V 8 bases short and J 0 bases short, with 11 bases between. From germline, CDR1 is LNHNV and CDR2 YYDKDF (reference sequence). This CDR3 has 15 amino acids. Here the CDR3 reads CATRQARSGANVLTF. The DNA for the CDR3 is TGTGCCACCCGACAGGCCCGCTCTGGGGCCAACGTCCTGACTTTC.

A word on this clonotype: Possible read error: a much larger clone is one base away. The gene calls are TRBV7-9 and TRBJ2-7, with D perhaps matching TRBD2 (7 bases). Trimming took off 9 bases at V and 1 base at J, with 16 bases between the two ends. Germline CDR1 is SEHNR and CDR2 is FQNEAQ (reference sequence). The CDR3 has 14 residues. CDR3 protein: CASEGGANSYEQYF. The CDR3 DNA reads TGTGCCAGTGAGGGGGGGGCAAATTCCTACGAGCAGTACTTC.